A single sample is the source of the 5 T cell receptor beta chains below, sequenced in a study of neurological immune-mediated disorders. Time point: longitudinal time-point 3. In TCRdb, the 5' RACE reads were re-called with MiXCR into one record per CDR3 protein. The repertoire holds more than 100,000 distinct CDR3 sequences, with more than 10% as singletons. Source material: PBMCs. These receptor sequences come from a female donor with HTLV-1-associated myelopathy (HAM/TSP).

This clonotype turned up a few times. The chain links TRBV6-1 to TRBJ2-7; D may correspond to TRBD1 or TRBD2 (6 bases each). Looked up from germline, CDR1 is MNHNS and CDR2 is SASEGT. The length of the CDR3 is 14 residues. V shed 5 bases and J shed 3 bases, with 14 bases lying between them. The CDR3 protein is CASSSRGQLYEQYF. CDR3 sequence (DNA): TGTGCCAGCAGTTCCCGGGGGCAGCTCTACGAGCAGTACTTC.

In this sample, this clonotype turned up many times. A much bigger clone sits one base away, suggesting this may be a read error. The CDR3 bases are TGTGCCAGCAGTTTCTCGGCCGGGGAGCTGTTTTTT. Encoded protein: CASSFSAGELFF. This sequence joins TRBV6-5 and TRBJ2-2; unclear D gene. The V and J ends lost 4 bases and 6 bases respectively, with 6 bases between them. The CDR3 extends over 12 amino acids. Germline V gene data show CDR1 as MNHEY and CDR2 as SVGAGI.

This clonotype was recorded many times. The chain joins TRBV7-9 to TRBJ2-3; tentative D call: TRBD1 (6 bases). Germline V CDR1 and CDR2: SEHNR, FQNEAQ (reference sequence). This CDR3 is built from 12 residues. V lost 5 bases and J 14 bases, leaving 17 bases between the germline ends. For the CDR3, the DNA is TGTGCCAGCAGCCCTAGGACAGTAAATAGGTATTTT. This encodes CASSPRTVNRYF.

In regard to this clonotype: A much bigger clone sits one base away, suggesting this may be a read error. V usage is TRBV28 and J usage is TRBJ1-5, with TRBD1 identical over 9 bases. CDR3 length: 14 residues. Germline CDR1 reads MDHEN; CDR2 reads SYDVKM. The CDR3 reads CVSRTQGAGQPQHF. For the CDR3, the DNA is TGTGTCAGCAGGACACAGGGGGCAGGTCAGCCCCAGCATTTT.

Concerning this clonotype itself: At one boundary the junction diverges from the germline segment, which might be a read error. The J gene is TRBJ2-1, the V gene TRBV5-5; 8 bases align to TRBD1. This CDR3 has 15 residues. Germline V gene lookup returns CDR1 SGHKS and CDR2 YYEKEE (reference sequence). CDR3 bases: TGTGCCAGCAGCCTACTCCAGGGGGCCTACAAGGAGCAGTTCTTC. It is translated as CASSLLQGAYKEQFF.